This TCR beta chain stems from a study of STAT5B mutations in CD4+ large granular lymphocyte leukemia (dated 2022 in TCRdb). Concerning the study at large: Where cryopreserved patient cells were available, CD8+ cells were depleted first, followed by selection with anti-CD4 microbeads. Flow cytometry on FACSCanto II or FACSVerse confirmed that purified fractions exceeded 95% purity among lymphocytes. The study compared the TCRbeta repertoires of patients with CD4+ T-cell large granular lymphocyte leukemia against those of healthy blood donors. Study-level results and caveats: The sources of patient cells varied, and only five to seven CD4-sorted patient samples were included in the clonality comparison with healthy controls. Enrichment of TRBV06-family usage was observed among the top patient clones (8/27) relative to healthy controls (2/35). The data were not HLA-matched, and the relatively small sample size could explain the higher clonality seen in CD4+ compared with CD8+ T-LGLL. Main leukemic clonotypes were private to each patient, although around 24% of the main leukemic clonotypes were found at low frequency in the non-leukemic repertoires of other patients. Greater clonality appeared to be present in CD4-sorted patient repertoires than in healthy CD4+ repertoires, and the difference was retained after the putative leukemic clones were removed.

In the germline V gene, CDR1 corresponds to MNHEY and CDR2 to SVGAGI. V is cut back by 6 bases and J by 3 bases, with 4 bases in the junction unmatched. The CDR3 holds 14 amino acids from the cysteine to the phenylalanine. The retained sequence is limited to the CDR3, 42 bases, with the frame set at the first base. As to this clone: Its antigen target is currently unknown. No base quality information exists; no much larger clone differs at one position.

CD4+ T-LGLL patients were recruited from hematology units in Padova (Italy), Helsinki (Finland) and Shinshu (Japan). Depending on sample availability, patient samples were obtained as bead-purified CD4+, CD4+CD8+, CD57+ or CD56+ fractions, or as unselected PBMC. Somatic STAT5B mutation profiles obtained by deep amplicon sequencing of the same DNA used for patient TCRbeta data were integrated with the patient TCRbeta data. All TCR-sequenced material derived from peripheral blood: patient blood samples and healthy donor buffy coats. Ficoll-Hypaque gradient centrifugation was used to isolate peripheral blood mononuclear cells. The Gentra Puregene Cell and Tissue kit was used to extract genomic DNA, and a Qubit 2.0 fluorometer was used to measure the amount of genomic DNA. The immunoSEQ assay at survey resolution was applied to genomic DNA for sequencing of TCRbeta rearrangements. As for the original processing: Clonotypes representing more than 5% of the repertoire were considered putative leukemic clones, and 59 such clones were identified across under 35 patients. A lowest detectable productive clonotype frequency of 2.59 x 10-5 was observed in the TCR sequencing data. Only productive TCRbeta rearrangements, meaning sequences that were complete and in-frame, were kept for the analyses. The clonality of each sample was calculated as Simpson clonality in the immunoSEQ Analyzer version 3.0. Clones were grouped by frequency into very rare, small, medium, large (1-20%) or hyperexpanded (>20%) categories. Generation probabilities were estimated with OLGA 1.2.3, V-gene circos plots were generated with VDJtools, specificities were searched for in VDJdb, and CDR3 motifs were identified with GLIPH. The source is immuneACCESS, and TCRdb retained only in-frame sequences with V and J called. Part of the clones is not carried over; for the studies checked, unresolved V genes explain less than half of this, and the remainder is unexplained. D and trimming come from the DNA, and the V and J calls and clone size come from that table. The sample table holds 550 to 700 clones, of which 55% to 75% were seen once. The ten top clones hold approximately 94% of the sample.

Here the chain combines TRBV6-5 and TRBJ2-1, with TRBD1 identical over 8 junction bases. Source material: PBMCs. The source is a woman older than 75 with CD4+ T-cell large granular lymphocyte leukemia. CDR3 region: CASRGQGVYNEQFF. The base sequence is TGTGCCAGCAGAGGACAGGGAGTCTACAATGAGCAGTTCTTC.